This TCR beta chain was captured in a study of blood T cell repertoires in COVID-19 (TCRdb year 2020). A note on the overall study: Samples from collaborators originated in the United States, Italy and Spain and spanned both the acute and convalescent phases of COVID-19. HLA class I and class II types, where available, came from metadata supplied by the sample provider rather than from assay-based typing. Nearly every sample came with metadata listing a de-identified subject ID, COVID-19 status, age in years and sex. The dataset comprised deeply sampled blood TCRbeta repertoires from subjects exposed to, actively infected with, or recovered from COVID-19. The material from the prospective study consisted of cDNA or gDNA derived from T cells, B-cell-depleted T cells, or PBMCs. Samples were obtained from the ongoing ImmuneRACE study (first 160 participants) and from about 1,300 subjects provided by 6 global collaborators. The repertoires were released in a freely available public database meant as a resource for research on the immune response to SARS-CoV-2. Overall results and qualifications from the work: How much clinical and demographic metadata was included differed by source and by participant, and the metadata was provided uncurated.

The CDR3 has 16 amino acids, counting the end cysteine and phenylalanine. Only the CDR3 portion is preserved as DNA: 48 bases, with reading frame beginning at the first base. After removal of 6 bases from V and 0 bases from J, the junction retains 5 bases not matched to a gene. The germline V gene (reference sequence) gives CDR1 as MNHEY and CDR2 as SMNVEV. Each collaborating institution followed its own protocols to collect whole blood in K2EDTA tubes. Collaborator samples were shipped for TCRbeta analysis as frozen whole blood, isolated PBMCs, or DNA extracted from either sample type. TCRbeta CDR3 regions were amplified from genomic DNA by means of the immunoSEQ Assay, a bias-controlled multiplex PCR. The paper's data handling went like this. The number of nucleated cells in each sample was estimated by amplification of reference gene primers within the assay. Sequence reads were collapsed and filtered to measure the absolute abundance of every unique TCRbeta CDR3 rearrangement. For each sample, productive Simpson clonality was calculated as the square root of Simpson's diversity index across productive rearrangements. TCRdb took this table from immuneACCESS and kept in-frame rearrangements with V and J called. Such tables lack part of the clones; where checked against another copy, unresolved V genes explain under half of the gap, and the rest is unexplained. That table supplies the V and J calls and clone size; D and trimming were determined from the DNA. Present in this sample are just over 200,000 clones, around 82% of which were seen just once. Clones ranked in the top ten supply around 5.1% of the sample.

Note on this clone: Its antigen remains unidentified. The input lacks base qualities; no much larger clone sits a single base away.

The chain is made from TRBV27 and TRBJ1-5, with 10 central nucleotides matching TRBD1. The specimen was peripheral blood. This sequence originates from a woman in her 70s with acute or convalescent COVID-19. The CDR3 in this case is CASRGQGFNSNQPQHF. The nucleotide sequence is TGTGCCAGCAGGGGACAGGGGTTCAATAGCAATCAGCCCCAGCATTTT.